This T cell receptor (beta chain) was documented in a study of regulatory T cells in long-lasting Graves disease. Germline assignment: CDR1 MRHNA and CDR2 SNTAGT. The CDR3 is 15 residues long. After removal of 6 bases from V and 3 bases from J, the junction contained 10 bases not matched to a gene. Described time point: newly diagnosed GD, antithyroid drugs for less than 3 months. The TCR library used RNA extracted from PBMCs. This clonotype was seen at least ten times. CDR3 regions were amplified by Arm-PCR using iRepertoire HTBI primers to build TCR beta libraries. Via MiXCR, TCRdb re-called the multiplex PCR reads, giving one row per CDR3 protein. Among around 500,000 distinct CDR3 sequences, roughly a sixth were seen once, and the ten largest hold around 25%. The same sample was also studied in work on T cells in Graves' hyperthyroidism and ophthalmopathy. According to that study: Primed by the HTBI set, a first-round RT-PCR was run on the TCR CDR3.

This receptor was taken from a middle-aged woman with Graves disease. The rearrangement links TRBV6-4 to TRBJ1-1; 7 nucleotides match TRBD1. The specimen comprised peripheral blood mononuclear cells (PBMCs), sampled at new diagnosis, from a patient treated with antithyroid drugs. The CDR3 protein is CASSPEEGAYTEAFF. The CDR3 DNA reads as TGTGCCAGCAGCCCCGAGGAGGGGGCGTACACTGAAGCTTTCTTT.